This entry features one T cell receptor beta chain sequence. Its target is unknown. With 6 bases removed from V and 4 bases from J, the gap between germline ends came to 15 bases. The germline V gene encodes CDR1 KGHSH and CDR2 LQKENI. This CDR3 has 14 amino acids. The data stem from a study of shared clonotypes between healthy human individuals. Sequencing was at deep level. Here immunoSEQ multiplex PCR was the method, and the copy in TCRdb shows in-frame clones only, minus some. The table has over a million clones, 98% seen once. Findings and caveats of the study: Memory subsets had estimated richness that was generally smaller than that of naive subsets. A reduction in generation probabilities was seen for non-shared clonotypes relative to those shared by all four donors.

Sample: naive CD4+ T cells sorted from blood. Subset reported: CD45RA+ positively selected. This receptor was obtained from a man aged 25 to 40 in good health. This chain joins TRBV18 and TRBJ1-2; D is unclear. The CDR3 DNA reads TGTGCCAGCTCTAATCCGGGATCCCTCTATGGCTACACCTTC. The encoded protein is CASSNPGSLYGYTF.